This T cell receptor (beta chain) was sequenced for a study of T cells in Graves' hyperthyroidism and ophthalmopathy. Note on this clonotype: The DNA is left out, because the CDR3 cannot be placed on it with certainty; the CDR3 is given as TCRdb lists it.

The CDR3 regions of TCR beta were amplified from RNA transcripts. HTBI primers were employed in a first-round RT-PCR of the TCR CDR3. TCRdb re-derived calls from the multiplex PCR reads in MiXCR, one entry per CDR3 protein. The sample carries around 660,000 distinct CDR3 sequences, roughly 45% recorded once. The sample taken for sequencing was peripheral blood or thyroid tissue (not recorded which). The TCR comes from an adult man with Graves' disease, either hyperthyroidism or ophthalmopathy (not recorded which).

The CDR3 region is CSVRVSGANVLTFGTVNTEAFF. The rearrangement joins TRBV29-1 to TRBJ1-1; TRBD1, the table's D call, lacks a check against the DNA. Germline CDR1 is SQVTM and CDR2 is ANQGSEA. The CDR3 extends over 22 residues, inclusive of both ends.